Listed below are T cell receptor beta chains from one sample, sequenced in a study of blood T cell repertoires in COVID-19. Sequencing was performed with immunoSEQ multiplex PCR; in TCRdb, only in-frame clones are kept and a portion is missing. The data show about 220,000 clones, under 90% seen once. The material sequenced was PBMCs or T cells enriched from blood (not recorded which). Source of these receptors: an older woman who had recovered from COVID-19. CDR3s include the opening cysteine and the closing phenylalanine or tryptophan. The D gene is left open where the match is weak. Size is stated for part of the rows, as once, few or many counts, or as a class when the clone is expanded.

j_gene: TRBJ2-7
abundance: -
d_gene: -
v_gene: TRBV14
CDR3nt: TGTGCCAGCAGCCTCGGTTACGAGCAGTACTTC
CDR3aa: CASSLGYEQYF

j_gene: TRBJ2-4
abundance: -
d_gene: TRBD2
v_gene: TRBV5-1
CDR3nt: TGCGCCAGCAGCTTGGGGGCGCGGGGGGCGGCGGACATTCAGTACTTC
CDR3aa: CASSLGARGAADIQYF

j_gene: TRBJ1-1
abundance: -
d_gene: -
v_gene: TRBV19
CDR3nt: TGTGCCAGTAGTATTATGGGGGGGGTTTTGAACACTGAAGCTTTCTTT
CDR3aa: CASSIMGGVLNTEAFF

j_gene: TRBJ1-2
abundance: few
d_gene: TRBD1
v_gene: TRBV7-2
CDR3nt: TGTGCCAGCAGCTCAGGACAGGGGGCGGATGGCTACACCTTC
CDR3aa: CASSSGQGADGYTF

j_gene: TRBJ1-2
abundance: -
d_gene: -
v_gene: TRBV5-8
CDR3nt: TGTGCCAGCATTTCGCTAGGCTACACCTTC
CDR3aa: CASISLGYTF

j_gene: TRBJ1-1
abundance: -
d_gene: -
v_gene: TRBV2
CDR3nt: TGTGCCAGCAGGAGGCGGGGGAACACTGAAGCTTTCTTT
CDR3aa: CASRRRGNTEAFF

j_gene: TRBJ1-2
abundance: -
d_gene: TRBD1
v_gene: TRBV2
CDR3nt: TGTGCCAGCAGTGAAAGACAGGGCTATGGCTACACCTTC
CDR3aa: CASSERQGYGYTF

j_gene: TRBJ1-1
abundance: once
d_gene: -
v_gene: TRBV19
CDR3nt: TGTGCCAGTAGTATCTCAGGCAAGAACACTGAAGCTTTCTTT
CDR3aa: CASSISGKNTEAFF

j_gene: TRBJ1-2
abundance: -
d_gene: -
v_gene: TRBV5-1
CDR3nt: TGCGCCAGCAGCTTGGAGGTCGACAGGACGGATGGCTACACCTTC
CDR3aa: CASSLEVDRTDGYTF

j_gene: TRBJ1-5
abundance: -
d_gene: TRBD1
v_gene: TRBV19
CDR3nt: TGTGCCAGTAGTATAGGAAGGGACAGGCGGAATCAGCCCCAGCATTTT
CDR3aa: CASSIGRDRRNQPQHF

j_gene: TRBJ1-3
abundance: -
d_gene: -
v_gene: TRBV3-1/TRBV3-2
CDR3nt: TGTGCCAGCAGCGGGGGGGGGACTGGAAACACCATATATTTT
CDR3aa: CASSGGGTGNTIYF

j_gene: TRBJ1-3
abundance: once
d_gene: -
v_gene: TRBV5-6
CDR3nt: TGTGCCAGCAGCACAAGCGGGGGCAGAAACACCATATATTTT
CDR3aa: CASSTSGGRNTIYF

j_gene: TRBJ1-2
abundance: -
d_gene: -
v_gene: TRBV5-6
CDR3nt: TGTGCCAGCAGCTATGGTCGGGTAAAGTATGGCTACACCTTC
CDR3aa: CASSYGRVKYGYTF

j_gene: TRBJ2-2
abundance: -
d_gene: -
v_gene: TRBV5-6
CDR3nt: TGTGCCAGCAGCTTGCTGGGGGCGGACACCGGGGAGCTGTTTTTT
CDR3aa: CASSLLGADTGELFF